Listed below are T cell receptor beta chains from one sample, sequenced in a study of Graves' ophthalmopathy and Graves' hyperthyroidism. A single record per CDR3 protein comes from TCRdb applying MiXCR to the multiplex PCR reads. Seen here are about 340,000 distinct CDR3 sequences, 15% to 20% observed once, and the top ten hold over 9%. Sample: peripheral blood. Source of these receptors: an adult man with Graves' ophthalmopathy. CDR3s include the opening cysteine and the closing phenylalanine or tryptophan. A D gene is named only where the DNA matches it firmly. For some rows the clone size is stated as once, few or many, or as a class when expanded; others skip it.

V,size,J,D,CDR3,DNA
TRBV19,many,TRBJ1-1,TRBD1,CASSPTGQGFTEAFF,TGTGCCAGTAGTCCGACGGGACAGGGGTTCACTGAAGCTTTCTTT
TRBV28,many,TRBJ1-1,TRBD1,CASSLSGQGNTEAFF,TGTGCCAGCAGTTTATCGGGACAGGGGAACACTGAAGCTTTCTTT
TRBV6-2/TRBV6-3,many,TRBJ2-7,.,CASSYYSGAYEQYF,TGTGCCAGCAGTTACTACAGTGGTGCCTACGAGCAGTACTTC
TRBV19,.,TRBJ1-1,TRBD1,CASTEDPGTGEAFF,TGTGCCAGTACCGAGGACCCCGGGACAGGGGAAGCTTTCTTT
TRBV5-1,many,TRBJ1-5,TRBD1,CASSEEGQGSNQPQHF,TGCGCCAGCAGCGAAGAGGGACAGGGAAGCAATCAGCCCCAGCATTTT
TRBV7-2,many,TRBJ2-4,TRBD2,CASSLTTGGSVNIRYF,TGTGCCAGCAGCTTAACAACGGGGGGGAGTGTCAACATTCGGTACTTC
TRBV6-5,.,TRBJ1-1,TRBD1,CASIKGTGLNTEAFF,TGTGCCAGCATTAAAGGGACAGGGTTGAACACTGAAGCTTTCTTT
TRBV30,many,TRBJ2-2,.,CAWSLRPDGELFF,TGTGCCTGGAGCTTACGGCCGGACGGGGAGCTGTTTTTT
TRBV6-1,many,TRBJ1-1,.,CASSESGPTEAFF,TGTGCCAGCAGTGAATCGGGGCCGACTGAAGCTTTCTTT
TRBV7-2,many,TRBJ1-5,.,CASSVQEQPQHF,TGTGCCAGCAGCGTGCAGGAACAGCCCCAGCATTTT
TRBV28,.,TRBJ2-5,TRBD1,CASSFGQGGSETQYF,TGTGCCAGCAGTTTTGGACAGGGTGGGAGTGAGACCCAGTACTTC
TRBV7-9,.,TRBJ2-7,TRBD2,CASSLARGGSKEQYF,TGTGCCAGCAGCTTAGCTCGCGGCGGGAGTAAGGAGCAGTACTTC
TRBV7-2,.,TRBJ1-2,.,CASSADQYGYTF,TGTGCCAGCAGCGCAGACCAGTATGGCTACACCTTC
TRBV27,many,TRBJ2-7,TRBD2,CASSTAGGGSHYEQYF,TGTGCCAGCAGCACCGCGGGGGGAGGGAGTCATTACGAGCAGTACTTC
TRBV20-1,many,TRBJ2-7,TRBD2,CSAKRLAGSSYEQYF,TGCAGTGCTAAAAGACTAGCGGGGAGCTCCTACGAGCAGTACTTC
TRBV6-1,.,TRBJ2-7,.,CASSTKGVKYEQCF,TGTGCCAGCAGTACAAAAGGGGTCAAGTACGAGCAGTGCTTC
TRBV27,many,TRBJ2-7,TRBD2,CASTSGGLEQYF,TGTGCCAGCACTTCGGGGGGGCTCGAGCAGTACTTC
TRBV6-1,.,TRBJ1-5,.,CASSGLPGAGQPQHF,TGTGCCAGCAGTGGCCTCCCAGGGGCTGGTCAGCCCCAGCATTTT
TRBV6-5,.,TRBJ1-1,.,CASNIERTEAYF,TGTGCCAGCAATATCGAGAGGACTGAAGCTTACTTT
TRBV19,many,TRBJ2-7,.,CATALGRNSYEQYF,TGTGCCACCGCATTAGGACGGAACTCCTACGAGCAGTACTTC